This TCR beta chain emerged from a study of response to subunit inactivated influenza vaccine. MiXCR was run by TCRdb on the RT-PCR reads, yielding one entry per CDR3 protein. The data show a few hundred thousand distinct CDR3 sequences, 12% to 15% seen once. V dropped 6 bases and J dropped 4 bases, with 10 bases sitting between them. This CDR3 has 12 residues. Germline V gene data show CDR1 as MDHEN and CDR2 as SYDVKM. This clonotype was counted between two and nine times. What it recognizes is unknown. Overall study findings and caveats: That few new T cells are recruited by each seasonal influenza vaccination was the authors' suggestion.

Sample: PBMCs from blood, taken 12 days after vaccination. This clonotype was obtained from a man aged 50-59 years who received an inactivated influenza vaccine. The chain joins TRBV28 to TRBJ2-7, with no clear D. CDR3 in amino acids: CASREVDYEQYF. The CDR3 DNA follows: TGTGCCAGCAGGGAAGTGGATTACGAGCAGTACTTC. Combining the CDR3 with reference TRBV28 and TRBJ2-7 gives the whole variable domain DVKVTQSSRYLVKRTGEKVFLECVQDMDHENMFWYRQDPGLGLRLIYFSYDVKMKEKGDIPEGYSVSREKKERFSLILESASTNQTSMYLCASREVDYEQYFGPGTRLTVT.